This T cell receptor (beta chain) was documented in a study of blood T cell repertoires in COVID-19. Background on the study: Sites across the United States, Italy and Spain contributed samples from acute and convalescent COVID-19. T cells, B-cell-depleted T cells, or PBMCs supplied cDNA or gDNA.

In the original analysis: Cell counts per sample came from amplifying reference gene primers. Only in-frame clones appear in the TCRdb table, and some are missing; sequencing was by immunoSEQ multiplex PCR. The V and J calls and clone size are taken from that table; D and trimming were inferred from the DNA. The sample includes 60,000 or so clones, 82% of them seen just once. Between the trimmed V and J ends, which lost 2 bases and 10 bases, there was a span of 23 bases. CDR3 length: 16 amino acids. Germline V CDR1 and CDR2: KGHSH, LQKENI. The TCR sequence derives from a human donor in a cohort sampled during active COVID-19. V and J are TRBV18 and TRBJ1-1, with D tentatively TRBD1 (6 bases). Sample: peripheral blood. As DNA, the CDR3 is TGTGCCAGCTCACCAAGTCAGGGCCAGGGGCGTTTCGGAGCTTTCTTT. This sequence encodes CASSPSQGQGRFGAFF.